This T cell receptor (beta chain) was obtained from a study of blood T cell repertoires in COVID-19. Clones were sequenced by immunoSEQ multiplex PCR, and TCRdb holds only the in-frame ones, with some missing. The sample includes about 360,000 clones, roughly 86% of them seen just once. With V trimmed by 5 bases and J by 0 bases, 10 bases remained unmatched. Germline CDR1 SGHVS, CDR2 FNYEAQ. This CDR3 comprises 17 residues. The sequencing input was peripheral blood. The sequence derives from a human donor in a cohort sampled during active COVID-19. The rearrangement uses TRBV7-6 and TRBJ1-1; TRBD1 matches at 9 bases. The CDR3 DNA follows: TGTGCCAGCAGCCCGACAGGGGGGCCTCCGATGAACACTGAAGCTTTCTTT. It specifies CASSPTGGPPMNTEAFF.